Sequencing of this TCR beta chain was carried out in a study of T cell clones after liver transplantation. Study as a whole: TCRbeta sequencing after a pre-transplant mixed lymphocyte reaction identified graft-donor-reactive clones, later tracked in post-transplant blood. Three of eight recipients were HCV-positive; others had non-autoimmune, non-viral indications.

In the case of this clone: What it recognizes is unknown.

Assay used: immunoSEQ multiplex PCR; TCRdb lists only in-frame clones, some missing. The data show fewer than 85,000 clones, with roughly 83% seen just once and roughly 3% held by the top ten. The germline CDR1 and CDR2 sequences are KGHSH and LQKENI. Losses at the gene ends were 3 bases for V and 0 bases for J; bases not matched to a gene: 7. CDR3 length: 16 amino acids. General study results and limits: Graft donor-reactive T cells may have migrated into the graft rather than being deleted.

The TCR originated in a human patient who received a liver transplant. These T cells may partly come from the graft donor. The sequences come from CD4+ T cells from blood, collected at the 22-month timepoint. V and J are TRBV18 and TRBJ2-7, with 8 bases aligning to TRBD2. In DNA form, the CDR3 reads TGTGCCAGCTCACCTTTAGACGGGAGGGGCTCCTACGAGCAGTACTTC. As protein: CASSPLDGRGSYEQYF.